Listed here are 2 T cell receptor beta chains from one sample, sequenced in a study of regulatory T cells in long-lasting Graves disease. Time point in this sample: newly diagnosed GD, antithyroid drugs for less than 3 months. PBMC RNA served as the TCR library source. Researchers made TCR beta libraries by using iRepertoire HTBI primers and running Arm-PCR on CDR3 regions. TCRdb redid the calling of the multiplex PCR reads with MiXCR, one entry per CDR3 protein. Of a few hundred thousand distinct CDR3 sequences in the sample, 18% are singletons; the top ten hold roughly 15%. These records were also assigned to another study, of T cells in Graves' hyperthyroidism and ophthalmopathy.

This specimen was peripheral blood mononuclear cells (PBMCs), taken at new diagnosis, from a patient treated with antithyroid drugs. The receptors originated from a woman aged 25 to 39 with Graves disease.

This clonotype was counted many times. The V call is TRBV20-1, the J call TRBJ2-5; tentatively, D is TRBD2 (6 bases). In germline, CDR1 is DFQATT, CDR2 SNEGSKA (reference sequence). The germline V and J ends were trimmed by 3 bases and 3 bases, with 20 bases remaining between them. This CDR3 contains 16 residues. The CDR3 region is CSARGAGFVREETQYF. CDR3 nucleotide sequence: TGCAGTGCTAGGGGTGCGGGGTTTGTCAGGGAAGAGACCCAGTACTTC.

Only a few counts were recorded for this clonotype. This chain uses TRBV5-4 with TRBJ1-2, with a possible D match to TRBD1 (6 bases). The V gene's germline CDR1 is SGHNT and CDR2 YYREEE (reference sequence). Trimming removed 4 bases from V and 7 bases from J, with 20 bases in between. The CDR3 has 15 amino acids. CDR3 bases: TGTGCCAGCAGCCCCAACCGGGACACTCCGAGTGGCTACACCTTC. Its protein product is CASSPNRDTPSGYTF. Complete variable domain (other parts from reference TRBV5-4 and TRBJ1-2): ETGVTQSPTHLIKTRGQQVTLRCSSQSGHNTVSWYQQALGQGPQFIFQYYREEENGRGNFPPRFSGLQFPNYSSELNVNALELDDSALYLCASSPNRDTPSGYTFGSGTRLTVV.